The sequence of this T cell receptor beta chain was determined in a study of human T cells and chemical hapten exposure. On the study more broadly: It was small differences in pooled library volume that mainly caused per-sample TCR yields to vary.

TCRdb re-analysed the RACE reads in MiXCR, keeping a single row per CDR3 protein. The table includes 50,000 to 65,000 distinct CDR3 sequences, approximately 6.7% detected once. This clonotype was detected ten times or more. Time point defined: pre-sensitization, week 0. Regarding treatment: therapeutic diphenylcyclopropenone sensitization with weekly scalp DPC. Prior to each patch test being applied, blood was drawn. The CDR3 runs 14 residues. The V gene's germline CDR1 is MNHEY and CDR2 SVGAGI. V lost 0 bases, J lost 4 bases, and 9 bases lay in between. The receptor comes from a woman aged 25 to 39 with alopecia areata. Some clones in this sample may be carry-over from other donors' samples. Here the sequenced sample was whole blood, taken in connection with sensitization to the hapten diphenylcyclopropenone (DPC). This chain connects TRBV6-5 to TRBJ1-1, with D possibly TRBD1 on 5 matching bases. The CDR3 DNA sequence: TGTGCCAGCAGTTACTCGAATAGGGGCACTGAAGCTTTCTTT. Its translation: CASSYSNRGTEAFF.